This T cell receptor (beta chain) was observed in a study of blood T cells in healthy people across ages. Study-wide results and caveats: TCR beta diversity tracked closely with naive T cell percentage.

Trimming took 3 bases from V and 7 from J, leaving 18 bases between them. The germline V gene encodes CDR1 SEHNR and CDR2 FQNEAQ (reference sequence). This CDR3 is built from 15 residues. As regards this clonotype: Its target is not known.

The second PCR ran roughly 7 to 12 cycles with a sample-barcoded 5' primer and J-beta primers. TCRdb independently ran MiXCR on the 5' RACE reads; one entry per CDR3 protein. The table records approximately 2,000,000 distinct CDR3 sequences, 39% of them present only once. V is TRBV7-9 and J is TRBJ1-2; D possibly corresponds to TRBD1 (5 bases). Material for sequencing was blood. This TCR was sampled from a human donor in good health. As DNA, the CDR3 is TGTGCCAGCAGCTTTGTTGGGGGGGTCCCGTCTGGCTACACCTTC. Translated: CASSFVGGVPSGYTF.